The clone carrying this TCR beta chain was counted a few times. The target antigen is unknown. This CDR3 spans 17 amino acids. V lost 0 bases to trimming and J lost 4 bases; unmatched junction nucleotides: 11. The germline CDR1 and CDR2 sequences are LGHNA and YSLEER. This sample was included in a study of chemoradiotherapy in HPV16-positive cancers. Study-level results: Non-HPV-specific T cells did not expand in tumors during treatment, whereas candidate HPV-specific clones and E7-related motifs did.

The assay was immunoSEQ multiplex PCR, and TCRdb's table has in-frame clones only and misses some. The table lists about 7,800 clones, around 62% of them singletons, with 31% in the top ten. The rearrangement joins TRBV4-3 to TRBJ1-2; 7 positions agree with TRBD1. This material was acquired from a patient who underwent chemoradiotherapy. This receptor was taken from a human donor with HPV-associated anogenital cancer. The CDR3 here is CASSQELDSTGTYGYTF. The DNA of the CDR3 is TGCGCCAGCAGCCAAGAGTTGGATTCGACAGGGACCTATGGCTACACCTTC.